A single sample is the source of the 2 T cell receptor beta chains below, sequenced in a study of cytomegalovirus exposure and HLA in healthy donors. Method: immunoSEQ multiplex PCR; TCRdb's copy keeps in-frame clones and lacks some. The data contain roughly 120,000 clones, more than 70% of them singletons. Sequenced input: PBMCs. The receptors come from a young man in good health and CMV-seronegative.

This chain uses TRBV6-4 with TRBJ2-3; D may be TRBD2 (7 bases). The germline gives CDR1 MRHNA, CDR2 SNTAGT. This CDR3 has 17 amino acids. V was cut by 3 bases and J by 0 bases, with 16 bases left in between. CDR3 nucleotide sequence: TGTGCCAGCAGTGAATCGCGGGGGCCATCGAGCACAGATACGCAGTATTTT. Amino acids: CASSESRGPSSTDTQYF.

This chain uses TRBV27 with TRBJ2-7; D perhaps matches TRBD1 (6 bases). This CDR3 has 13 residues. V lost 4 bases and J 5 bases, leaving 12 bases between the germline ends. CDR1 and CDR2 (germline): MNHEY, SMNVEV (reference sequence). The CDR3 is CASSSDRLDEQYF. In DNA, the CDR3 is TGTGCCAGCAGTTCTGACAGGCTCGACGAGCAGTACTTC.